This entry describes one T cell receptor beta chain. This CDR3 spans 15 amino acids. Germline lookup yields CDR1 KGHSH and CDR2 LQKENI. The V and J ends lost 3 bases and 3 bases, in that order; junction bases with no gene match: 4. This entry comes from a study of shared clonotypes between healthy human individuals. Assay execution proceeded at the deep level. The data were produced by immunoSEQ multiplex PCR, yet TCRdb's version contains in-frame clones alone and is incomplete. The sample holds more than 550,000 clones, about 90% seen once. Sequencing was performed on memory CD8+ T cells from PBMCs. Subset defined: CD45RO+ cells pooled with CCR7-negative TemRA cells. The genes are TRBV18 and TRBJ2-2; TRBD1 agrees at 7 bases. The TCR sequence derives from a man between 18 and 29 years old in good health. Some clones in this sample may be carry-over from other donors' samples. The CDR3 sequence: CASSPDRSYTGELFF. The CDR3 DNA is TGTGCCAGCTCACCGGACAGGTCCTACACCGGGGAGCTGTTTTTT.